Shown below are 22 T cell receptor beta chains from a single sample sequenced in a study of shared clonotypes between healthy human individuals. The table came from immunoSEQ multiplex PCR; TCRdb's copy has only in-frame clones and leaves some out. The sample lists over a million clones, around 95% occurring once. The sample consisted of naive CD4+ T cells sorted from blood. The subset is: CD45RA+ positively selected. The origin of the receptors is a man aged 25-45 years in good health.

The V call is TRBV21-1, the J call TRBJ2-2; the DNA was not compared with TRBD1, the D call given in the table. TRBV21-1 corresponds to a pseudogene. The CDR3 contains 17 residues. The CDR3 loop is CASSSLAGQVNTGELFF. In DNA, the CDR3 is TGTGCCAGCAGCAGTTTGGCCGGACAGGTGAACACCGGGGAGCTGTTTTTT.

This chain connects TRBV18 to TRBJ1-1, with D possibly matching TRBD1 (5 bases). Per the germline V gene, CDR1 is KGHSH and CDR2 is LQKENI. The CDR3 spans 14 residues. Trimming took off 5 bases at V and 6 bases at J, with 16 bases between the two ends. The CDR3, as DNA: TGTGCCAGCTCATCCGGGACTATGGGCCCTGAAGCTTTCTTT. This translates into CASSSGTMGPEAFF.

DNA for the CDR3: TGTGCCAGTAGTATAGGAGGCAGCACCTACGAGCAGTACTTC. As protein: CASSIGGSTYEQYF. The V call is TRBV19, the J call TRBJ2-7, with D uncertain. From germline, CDR1 is LNHDA and CDR2 SQIVND (reference sequence). The CDR3 contains 14 residues. V lost 1 base and J lost 2, with 9 bases in between.

This chain connects TRBV14 to TRBJ1-2; a weak D match, TRBD1 (6 bases). The CDR3 has 14 amino acids. V lost 0 bases and J 8 bases, leaving 13 bases between the germline ends. Per the germline V gene, CDR1 is SGHDN and CDR2 is FVKESK. In nucleotides, the CDR3 is TGTGCCAGCAGCCAAGACGCGGGGGCAAGGGGCTACACCTTC. Translated, it gives CASSQDAGARGYTF.

This clone showed up just once. The same CDR3 also results from other DNA sequences found in this sample. V usage is TRBV18 and J usage is TRBJ2-7; either TRBD1 or TRBD2 may fit D (5 bases each). CDR3 length: 13 amino acids. Germline-derived CDR1 and CDR2 are KGHSH and LQKENI. Trimming took off 4 bases at V and 3 bases at J, with 10 bases between the two ends. CDR3 residues: CASSLGTDYEQYF. In nucleotides, the CDR3 is TGTGCCAGCTCACTAGGGACGGACTACGAGCAGTACTTC.

V is TRBV5-4 and J is TRBJ2-1; D ambiguous. The CDR3 sequence is 14 residues long. Between the trimmed V and J ends, which lost 3 bases and 0 bases, there was a span of 7 bases. CDR1 is SGHNT, CDR2 YYREEE, per germline (reference sequence). The CDR3 region has the DNA TGTGCCAGCAGCTCCACGCGCTCCTACAATGAGCAGTTCTTC. It codes for CASSSTRSYNEQFF. Full variable domain (rest looked up from reference TRBV5-4 and TRBJ2-1): ETGVTQSPTHLIKTRGQQVTLRCSSQSGHNTVSWYQQALGQGPQFIFQYYREEENGRGNFPPRFSGLQFPNYSSELNVNALELDDSALYLCASSSTRSYNEQFFGPGTRLTVL.

The chain employs TRBV2 and TRBJ2-1, with D possibly matching TRBD2 (5 bases). Germline CDR1 reads SNHLY; CDR2 reads FYNNEI. This CDR3 spans 14 amino acids. Trimming shortened V by 2 bases and J by 7 bases, and 12 bases separated the two germline ends. The CDR3 sequence is CASSEPGLGNEQFF. CDR3 in DNA: TGTGCCAGCAGTGAACCGGGGTTGGGTAATGAGCAGTTCTTC.

The rearrangement links TRBV2 to TRBJ2-1; 7 nucleotides line up with TRBD2. CDR1 is SNHLY, CDR2 FYNNEI, per germline. This CDR3 has 14 amino acids. The ends lost 7 bases at V and 4 bases at J; junction bases unmatched: 7. Here the CDR3 reads CASKGGPLYNEQFF. The CDR3 coding sequence is TGTGCCAGCAAGGGAGGGCCTTTGTACAATGAGCAGTTCTTC.

The J gene is TRBJ1-5, the V gene TRBV15; possible D gene TRBD1, 5 bases. CDR3 length: 15 amino acids. In germline, CDR1 is LNHNV, CDR2 YYDKDF (reference sequence). Trimming took 1 base from V and 3 from J, leaving 10 bases between them. CDR3 DNA: TGTGCCACCAGCAGAGCGCGACAGCCCAATCAGCCCCAGCATTTT. It translates to CATSRARQPNQPQHF.

The genes are TRBV4-3 and TRBJ2-2, with 9 positions matching TRBD2. Germline V gives CDR1 LGHNA, CDR2 YSLEER. The CDR3 runs to 15 residues. V trimming: 2 bases; J trimming: 5 bases; junction bases outside the gene matches: 3. DNA of the CDR3: TGCGCCAGCAGCCAATTTACTAGCGGGACCGGGGAGCTGTTTTTT. Protein sequence: CASSQFTSGTGELFF.

Points on this clone: Other DNA sequences in this sample translate to the same CDR3. The V and J genes are TRBV28 and TRBJ2-2; 9 bases agree with TRBD1. Germline V gene lookup returns CDR1 MDHEN and CDR2 SYDVKM. The CDR3 has 15 residues. V gave up 6 bases and J gave up 5 bases; unmatched junction bases: 7. This chain's CDR3 is CASREQGARTGELFF. The CDR3 coding sequence is TGTGCCAGCAGGGAACAGGGGGCGCGGACCGGGGAGCTGTTTTTT.

The rearrangement joins TRBV5-6 to TRBJ1-3; no clear D. The CDR3 covers 13 residues. Deletions cut 0 bases from V and 7 bases from J, with 8 bases between. The V gene's germline CDR1 is SGHDT and CDR2 YYEEEE. The CDR3 nucleotides read TGTGCCAGCAGCTTGGCCGGGCCGAACACCATATATTTT. Protein: CASSLAGPNTIYF. The complete variable domain, with remaining parts taken from reference TRBV5-6 and TRBJ1-3, reads DAGVTQSPTHLIKTRGQQVTLRCSPKSGHDTVSWYQQALGQGPQFIFQYYEEEERQRGNFPDRFSGHQFPNYSSELNVNALLLGDSALYLCASSLAGPNTIYFGEGSWLTVV.

This clone has only one observation. The chain uses TRBV11-2 and TRBJ2-7; 8 bases are a match to TRBD2. Germline-derived CDR1 and CDR2 are SGHAT and FQNNGV. V dropped 2 bases and J dropped 1; count of bases not matched to a gene: 4. This CDR3 comprises 15 residues. CDR3: CASSLQAGVSYEQYF. The CDR3 DNA is TGTGCCAGCAGCTTACAAGCGGGAGTGTCCTACGAGCAGTACTTC.

J is TRBJ2-3 and V is TRBV2; D tentatively fits TRBD1 or TRBD2 (7 bases each). The CDR3 sequence is 15 residues long. Germline CDR1 and CDR2: SNHLY and FYNNEI. Trimming removed 4 bases at V and 4 bases at J, with 15 bases between. CDR3 amino acids: CASSGQGGVPDTQYF. The DNA for the CDR3 is TGTGCCAGCAGTGGACAGGGAGGGGTACCAGATACGCAGTATTTT.

V is TRBV9 and J is TRBJ2-5; 10 bases agree with TRBD2. With V trimmed by 3 bases and J by 5 bases, 7 bases remained unmatched. CDR1 and CDR2 (germline): SGDLS, YYNGEE. This CDR3 spans 15 amino acids. CDR3 in amino acids: CASSDSGRADETQYF. DNA of the CDR3: TGTGCCAGCAGCGACAGCGGGAGGGCCGACGAGACCCAGTACTTC.

V gene TRBV6-1 combines with J gene TRBJ1-3; no firm D call. This CDR3 spans 15 amino acids. V lost 7 bases to trimming and J lost 0 bases, with 13 bases between them. Germline loops: CDR1 MNHNS, CDR2 SASEGT. The CDR3: CASIPEQNSGNTIYF. The CDR3 coding sequence is TGTGCCAGCATACCGGAACAGAACTCTGGAAACACCATATATTTT.

This chain connects TRBV5-1 to TRBJ1-2; no reliable D call. Germline-derived CDR1 and CDR2 are SGHRS and YFSETQ. V was cut by 0 bases and J by 6 bases, with 12 bases left in between. The CDR3 totals 14 residues. CDR3 region: CASSLGGRDNGYTF. The DNA for the CDR3 is TGCGCCAGCAGCTTGGGGGGAAGGGATAATGGCTACACCTTC.

In regard to this clone: This sample also contains other DNA sequences that code for the same CDR3. V is TRBV5-4 and J is TRBJ2-1, with 15 nucleotides matching TRBD2. Trimming at V came to 3 bases and at J to 7 bases, leaving 2 bases not matched to a gene. CDR3 length: 15 amino acids. CDR1 is SGHNT and CDR2 is YYREEE in the germline V gene (reference sequence). The CDR3 DNA sequence: TGTGCCAGCAGCTCCGGACTAGCGGGGGGGAATGAGCAGTTCTTC. Protein product: CASSSGLAGGNEQFF.

The DNA of the CDR3 is TGTGCCAGCAGCTTAGGGGAGCGGGGGTTGTACAATGAGCAGTTCTTC. As protein: CASSLGERGLYNEQFF. J is TRBJ2-1 and V is TRBV11-2, with 8 bases matching TRBD2. Germline loops: CDR1 SGHAT, CDR2 FQNNGV. After removal of 1 base from V and 4 bases from J, the junction contained 6 bases not matched to a gene. The CDR3 contains 16 residues. The full variable domain, rest sourced from reference TRBV11-2 and TRBJ2-1, is EAGVAQSPRYKIIEKRQSVAFWCNPISGHATLYWYQQILGQGPKLLIQFQNNGVVDDSQLPKDRFSAERLKGVDSTLKIQPAKLEDSAVYLCASSLGERGLYNEQFFGPGTRLTVL.

This rearrangement joins TRBV19 to TRBJ2-5; the D gene is possibly TRBD1 (6 bases). The CDR3 extends over 16 amino acids. The germline V gene encodes CDR1 LNHDA and CDR2 SQIVND (reference sequence). Deletions cut 6 bases from V and 0 bases from J, with 17 bases between. The CDR3 sequence is CASSHLTGSHQETQYF. CDR3 sequence (DNA): TGTGCCAGTAGCCACCTCACAGGGTCCCACCAAGAGACCCAGTACTTC. The full variable domain, with the rest looked up from reference TRBV19 and TRBJ2-5, is DGGITQSPKYLFRKEGQNVTLSCEQNLNHDAMYWYRQDPGQGLRLIYYSQIVNDFQKGDIAEGYSVSREKKESFPLTVTSAQKNPTAFYLCASSHLTGSHQETQYFGPGTRLLVL.

This chain joins TRBV18 and TRBJ1-2; TRBD1 might be the D (5 bases). The CDR3 spans 14 residues. Germline values: CDR1 KGHSH, CDR2 LQKENI. V gave up 3 bases and J gave up 6 bases, with 14 bases separating them. The CDR3: CASSPRGVVDGYTF. CDR3 bases: TGTGCCAGCTCACCGCGGGGGGTGGTCGATGGCTACACCTTC.

The rearrangement links TRBV23-1 to TRBJ2-7, with 8 bases matching TRBD2. TRBV23-1 counts as an open reading frame of uncertain function. The CDR3 sequence is 16 residues long. J lost 0 bases, V lost 2 bases, and 6 bases had no gene match. The CDR3 DNA is TGCGCCAGCAGTCAAGGCTTAACTAGCGGCTCCTACGAGCAGTACTTC. Its translation is CASSQGLTSGSYEQYF.